Listed below are T cell receptor beta chains from one sample, sequenced in a study of T-cell memory formation after mild COVID-19. TCRdb reanalysed the 5' RACE reads using MiXCR and keeps one entry per CDR3 protein. The sample lists roughly 150,000 distinct CDR3 sequences; 25% were seen once. Sequenced material: PBMCs or a T cell subset sorted from them (not recorded which). These receptors were obtained from an adult woman who had mild COVID-19 (a few samples of this study predate the infection). Cell type and time point are not known. CDR3s include the opening cysteine and the closing phenylalanine or tryptophan. Each record gives: D gene, clone size, V gene, J gene, CDR3 protein, CDR3 DNA. D genes are given only for firm matches. Size is omitted from some rows. Given values are once, few, many or a class for expanded clones.

d_call: .
clone_size: .
v_call: TRBV11-2
j_call: TRBJ1-1
cdr3_aa: CASSSGEGTEAFF
cdr3_nt: TGTGCCAGCAGCTCTGGAGAGGGCACTGAAGCTTTCTTT

d_call: .
clone_size: few
v_call: TRBV30
j_call: TRBJ1-1
cdr3_aa: CAWSHLSGSTEAFF
cdr3_nt: TGTGCCTGGAGTCATCTCTCGGGGAGCACTGAAGCTTTCTTT

d_call: TRBD2
clone_size: .
v_call: TRBV27
j_call: TRBJ2-7
cdr3_aa: CASSFGTSGEQYF
cdr3_nt: TGTGCCAGCAGTTTCGGGACTAGCGGCGAGCAGTACTTC

d_call: TRBD1
clone_size: few
v_call: TRBV5-1
j_call: TRBJ1-1
cdr3_aa: CASSEEQGPNTEAFF
cdr3_nt: TGCGCCAGCAGCGAGGAACAGGGGCCGAACACTGAAGCTTTCTTT

d_call: .
clone_size: few
v_call: TRBV7-9
j_call: TRBJ1-5
cdr3_aa: CASSGGGNQPQHF
cdr3_nt: TGTGCCAGCAGCGGGGGGGGCAATCAGCCCCAGCATTTT

d_call: .
clone_size: .
v_call: TRBV4-1
j_call: TRBJ2-3
cdr3_aa: CASSQAGDSTDTQYF
cdr3_nt: TGCGCCAGCAGCCAAGCCGGGGACAGCACAGATACGCAGTATTTT

d_call: TRBD1
clone_size: few
v_call: TRBV29-1
j_call: TRBJ2-5
cdr3_aa: CSVDRQGVGETQYF
cdr3_nt: TGCAGCGTTGATCGACAGGGGGTTGGAGAGACCCAGTACTTC

d_call: .
clone_size: few
v_call: TRBV29-1
j_call: TRBJ2-1
cdr3_aa: CSVERGGVYNEQFF
cdr3_nt: TGCAGCGTTGAAAGGGGGGGCGTTTACAATGAGCAGTTCTTC

d_call: TRBD2
clone_size: few
v_call: TRBV6-5
j_call: TRBJ2-7
cdr3_aa: CASSYTGLAEQYF
cdr3_nt: TGTGCCAGCAGTTATACGGGACTAGCGGAGCAGTACTTC

d_call: TRBD1
clone_size: .
v_call: TRBV6-5
j_call: TRBJ1-2
cdr3_aa: CASSTPGQGIYGYTF
cdr3_nt: TGTGCCAGCAGTACCCCCGGACAGGGGATCTATGGCTACACCTTC

d_call: TRBD1
clone_size: few
v_call: TRBV12-3/TRBV12-4
j_call: TRBJ1-5
cdr3_aa: CASSLGTGGYQPQHF
cdr3_nt: TGTGCCAGCAGTTTAGGGACAGGGGGTTATCAGCCCCAGCATTTT

d_call: TRBD1
clone_size: few
v_call: TRBV7-9
j_call: TRBJ2-1
cdr3_aa: CASSGAATGAVHEQFF
cdr3_nt: TGTGCCAGCAGCGGCGCGGCGACAGGGGCGGTGCATGAGCAGTTCTTC

d_call: TRBD2
clone_size: once
v_call: TRBV6-5
j_call: TRBJ2-3
cdr3_aa: CASSYSTSTGLAGEDTQYF
cdr3_nt: TGTGCCAGCAGTTACTCCACCAGCACGGGACTAGCGGGAGAGGATACGCAGTATTTT

d_call: .
clone_size: .
v_call: TRBV15
j_call: TRBJ2-5
cdr3_aa: CATSAARETQYF
cdr3_nt: TGTGCCACCAGCGCCGCAAGGGAGACCCAGTACTTC

d_call: TRBD1
clone_size: .
v_call: TRBV12-5
j_call: TRBJ1-1
cdr3_aa: CASALRGTGIEAFF
cdr3_nt: TGTGCTAGTGCTCTGCGGGGGACAGGGATTGAAGCTTTCTTT

d_call: TRBD1
clone_size: .
v_call: TRBV12-3/TRBV12-4
j_call: TRBJ2-7
cdr3_aa: CASKASGQGYEQYF
cdr3_nt: TGTGCCAGCAAAGCCTCGGGACAGGGATACGAGCAGTACTTC

d_call: .
clone_size: .
v_call: TRBV29-1
j_call: TRBJ2-7
cdr3_aa: CSVVSPTADEQYF
cdr3_nt: TGCAGCGTTGTATCCCCCACTGCGGACGAGCAGTACTTC

d_call: .
clone_size: few
v_call: TRBV18
j_call: TRBJ2-7
cdr3_aa: CASSPPLTIYEGEQYF
cdr3_nt: TGTGCCAGCTCACCACCTTTAACCATCTACGAGGGGGAGCAGTACTTC

d_call: TRBD1
clone_size: .
v_call: TRBV9
j_call: TRBJ1-1
cdr3_aa: CASSASGTVNTEAFF
cdr3_nt: TGTGCCAGCAGCGCGTCCGGGACAGTGAACACTGAAGCTTTCTTT

d_call: TRBD2
clone_size: .
v_call: TRBV20-1
j_call: TRBJ2-3
cdr3_aa: CSAERRGGTDTQYF
cdr3_nt: TGCAGTGCAGAAAGGCGGGGGGGCACAGATACGCAGTATTTT

d_call: TRBD2
clone_size: few
v_call: TRBV13
j_call: TRBJ2-5
cdr3_aa: CASSFSGSGEETQYF
cdr3_nt: TGTGCCAGCAGCTTTAGCGGGAGTGGGGAAGAGACCCAGTACTTC

d_call: .
clone_size: few
v_call: TRBV19
j_call: TRBJ1-2
cdr3_aa: CASSSKLAGTNYGYTF
cdr3_nt: TGTGCCAGTAGTAGTAAACTGGCAGGGACGAACTATGGCTACACCTTC

d_call: .
clone_size: .
v_call: TRBV7-9
j_call: TRBJ1-1
cdr3_aa: CASSQETNTEAFF
cdr3_nt: TGTGCCAGCAGCCAGGAGACAAACACTGAAGCTTTCTTT